This T cell receptor (beta chain) was found in a study of shared clonotypes between healthy human individuals. In the study's own analysis: Filtering differed since immunoSEQ provided only junctions, with no quality scores. Here immunoSEQ multiplex PCR was the method, and the copy in TCRdb shows in-frame clones only, minus some. The DNA gave D and trimming, while V, J and clone size come from that table. The sample shows approximately 2,000,000 clones, 85% to 95% of them seen only once. The germline V gene encodes CDR1 SGDLS and CDR2 YYNGEE. V gave up 0 bases and J gave up 9 bases, with 10 bases separating them. The CDR3 is made up of 13 amino acids. Points from the study as a whole: Depth was large, yet rarefaction showed that sorted-subset sequencing was incomplete.

The study drew its donors from healthy HIV-negative adults without recent acute infections or vaccinations. On this clone: Its antigen remains unidentified. Other nucleotide sequences from this sample produce the same CDR3.

The V gene is TRBV9, the J gene TRBJ2-1; the D call may be TRBD1 or TRBD2 (6 bases each). This clonotype was obtained from a man aged 18 to 30 in good health. Some clones in this sample may be carry-over from other donors' samples. Input material: naive CD4+ T cells from PBMCs. Sample subset: CD45RA+ positively selected. CDR3: CASSVDGGGEQFF. CDR3 nucleotide sequence: TGTGCCAGCAGCGTAGACGGAGGGGGTGAGCAGTTCTTC.